Following are 23 T cell receptor beta chains from one sample sequenced in a study of human T cells and chemical hapten exposure. Time point of the sample: patch test 1, 2 weeks after DPC sensitization. Indicated treatment: therapeutic diphenylcyclopropenone sensitization with weekly scalp DPC. Using its own MiXCR run on the RACE reads, TCRdb lists one record per CDR3 protein. Of about 120,000 distinct CDR3 sequences listed, roughly 15% are singletons. This specimen was whole blood, taken in connection with sensitization to the hapten diphenylcyclopropenone (DPC). The receptors shown here come from a man between 18 and 35 years old with alopecia areata. Some clones in this sample may be carry-over from other donors' samples.

The V and J genes are TRBV9 and TRBJ2-7; 7 bases map to TRBD1. This CDR3 has 14 residues. CDR1 is SGDLS, CDR2 YYNGEE, per germline. The V gene end was trimmed by 4 bases and the J gene end by 8 bases; junction bases not matched to a gene: 12. The CDR3 DNA reads as TGTGCCAGCAGCCCCCGGGACAGACGGTTCCAGCAGTACTTC. Encoded protein: CASSPRDRRFQQYF.

V and J are TRBV4-1 and TRBJ1-4; D unresolved. The CDR3 extends over 13 amino acids. Germline CDR1 MGHRA, CDR2 YSYEKL. V was pared by 2 bases and J by 7 bases, with 8 bases between. For the CDR3, the DNA is TGCGCCAGCAGCCAAAACCAATTTGAAAAACTGTTTTTT. It is translated as CASSQNQFEKLFF.

This clonotype appeared a few times. This chain uses TRBV3-1 with TRBJ1-3; no clear D gene. V was cut by 2 bases and J by 4 bases, with 9 bases left in between. Germline V lookup: CDR1 LGHDT, CDR2 YNNKEL (reference sequence). The CDR3 contains 14 residues. This CDR3 reads CASSQLGSGNTIYF. In DNA, the CDR3 is TGTGCCAGCAGCCAACTTGGATCCGGAAACACCATATATTTT.

This clonotype was observed a single time. A read error is possible here, since a much larger clone lies one base away. This chain links TRBV3-1 with TRBJ1-1; TRBD1 is a possible D gene (6 bases). From germline, CDR1 is LGHDT and CDR2 YNNKEL (reference sequence). The CDR3 runs 14 residues. The V and J ends lost 5 bases and 1 base respectively, with 11 bases between them. The CDR3: CASSVQGANTEAFF. DNA of the CDR3: TGTGCCAGCAGCGTACAGGGAGCGAACACTGAAGCTTTCTTT. Combining the CDR3 with reference TRBV3-1 and TRBJ1-1 gives the whole variable domain DTAVSQTPKYLVTQMGNDKSIKCEQNLGHDTMYWYKQDSKKFLKIMFSYNNKELIINETVPNRFSPKSPDKAHLNLHINSLELGDSAVYFCASSVQGANTEAFFGQGTRLTVV.

This clonotype appeared a few times. V is TRBV7-9 and J is TRBJ2-7; the D gene is possibly TRBD1 (6 bases). The CDR3 has 14 residues. V was clipped by 5 bases and J by 2 bases, with 13 bases between them. Germline CDR1 reads SEHNR; CDR2 reads FQNEAQ (reference sequence). The CDR3 DNA follows: TGTGCCAGCAGCAATCAGGGGAACCCCTACGAGCAGTACTTC. This sequence encodes CASSNQGNPYEQYF. The complete variable domain, with remaining parts taken from reference TRBV7-9 and TRBJ2-7, reads DTGVSQNPRHKITKRGQNVTFRCDPISEHNRLYWYRQTLGQGPEFLTYFQNEAQLEKSRLLSDRFSAERPKGSFSTLEIQRTEQGDSAMYLCASSNQGNPYEQYFGPGTRLTVT.

Only a few counts were recorded for this clonotype. The chain links TRBV20-1 to TRBJ2-2; TRBD1 matches at 9 bases. This CDR3 region has 16 residues. Losses at the gene ends were 6 bases for V and 1 base for J; bases not matched to a gene: 9. Per the germline V gene, CDR1 is DFQATT and CDR2 is SNEGSKA (reference sequence). The CDR3 reads CSARPGTGRNTGELFF. CDR3 DNA: TGCAGTGCCCGTCCCGGGACAGGGCGGAACACCGGGGAGCTGTTTTTT.

This clonotype was recorded many times. The V gene is TRBV7-9, the J gene TRBJ1-4; possible D gene TRBD1, 6 bases. This CDR3 is built from 13 residues. Trimming removed 3 bases at V and 8 bases at J, with 10 bases between. From germline, CDR1 is SEHNR and CDR2 FQNEAQ (reference sequence). DNA of the CDR3: TGTGCCAGCAGCTTGGGACATGTGGAAAAACTGTTTTTT. This sequence encodes CASSLGHVEKLFF.

This rearrangement joins TRBV24-1 to TRBJ2-5; D may correspond to TRBD1 or TRBD2 (5 bases each). The CDR3 consists of 15 residues. V lost 4 bases and J lost 5, with 16 bases in between. The germline gives CDR1 KGHDR, CDR2 SFDVKD. The CDR3 is CATSDPGSGLETQYF. Written as DNA, the CDR3 is TGTGCCACCAGTGACCCGGGGTCAGGGTTGGAGACCCAGTACTTC.

The CDR3 region is CASSLAGTLHSGANVLTF. The CDR3 region has the DNA TGTGCCAGCAGTTTGGCAGGCACACTCCACTCTGGGGCCAACGTCCTGACTTTC. The V gene is TRBV28, the J gene TRBJ2-6; D not resolved. V shed 3 bases and J shed 0 bases, with 15 bases lying between them. Per germline, CDR1 MDHEN and CDR2 SYDVKM. The CDR3 length is 18 residues.

This clonotype has a handful of counts. The CDR3: CASSQDLTGYEAFF. The CDR3 coding sequence is TGCGCCAGCAGCCAAGATTTGACAGGATATGAAGCTTTCTTT. This chain joins TRBV4-3 and TRBJ1-1; possible D gene TRBD1, 6 bases. The CDR3 totals 14 residues. V lost 0 bases and J lost 7, with 12 bases in between. Germline V gene sequence: CDR1 LGHNA, CDR2 YSLEER.

This clonotype was observed a handful of times. J is TRBJ1-3 and V is TRBV9; 12 nucleotides agree with TRBD1. The CDR3 loop spans 19 amino acids. V was pared by 4 bases and J by 0 bases, with 11 bases of the junction left unmatched. Per germline, CDR1 SGDLS and CDR2 YYNGEE. CDR3 coding DNA: TGTGCCAGCAGCTCGAGTGGGACAGGGGGCTGGGGCTCTGGAAACACCATATATTTT. Encoded protein: CASSSSGTGGWGSGNTIYF.

The V and J genes are TRBV7-9 and TRBJ2-1; D is ambiguous. Germline CDR1 and CDR2: SEHNR and FQNEAQ (reference sequence). The CDR3 loop spans 14 amino acids. Trimming left V 1 base short and J 8 bases short, with 12 bases between. CDR3 bases: TGTGCCAGCAGCTTAGGGATCTTTGTCGATGAGCAGTTCTTC. This gives the protein CASSLGIFVDEQFF.

This clonotype occurred a few times. This chain connects TRBV2 to TRBJ1-5; D is undetermined. CDR1 and CDR2 from the germline V gene are SNHLY and FYNNEI. The CDR3 totals 15 residues. Trimming pared 1 base from V and 5 bases from J, leaving 12 bases between. CDR3 nucleotides: TGTGCCAGCAGTGAAGTTAGGGTAGTCGATCAGCCCCAGCATTTT. Protein: CASSEVRVVDQPQHF.

In DNA, the CDR3 is TGTGCCAGCAGTGTTGTAGCGGGTGGCGAGCAGTACTTC. It is translated as CASSVVAGGEQYF. This chain uses TRBV6-1 with TRBJ2-7, with TRBD2 identical over 7 bases. The trim removed 4 bases at V and 6 bases at J, leaving 6 bases unmatched. CDR3 size: 13 residues. Germline CDR1 and CDR2: MNHNS and SASEGT.

This clonotype came up a few times. The chain joins TRBV6-5 to TRBJ2-7; D ambiguous. Germline V gene sequence: CDR1 MNHEY, CDR2 SVGAGI. V lost 0 bases and J lost 4, with 4 bases in between. The CDR3 is 12 amino acids. The CDR3 DNA follows: TGTGCCAGCAGTTACTCCGCGTACGAGCAGTACTTC. It specifies CASSYSAYEQYF.

This clonotype was counted only a few times. The chain recombines TRBV2 with TRBJ1-4; D is unresolved. V lost 2 bases and J 5 bases, leaving 9 bases between the germline ends. CDR3 size: 14 residues. Per germline, CDR1 SNHLY and CDR2 FYNNEI. Here the CDR3 DNA reads TGTGCCAGCAGTGAACGGCCAGGCAATGAAAAACTGTTTTTT. It translates to CASSERPGNEKLFF.

V is TRBV29-1 and J is TRBJ1-2, with D unresolved. CDR3 length: 12 amino acids. The germline V gene has CDR1 SQVTM and CDR2 ANQGSEA. Trimming removed 3 bases at V and 8 bases at J, with 13 bases between. The CDR3 loop reads CSVDGTTKGYTF. The CDR3 DNA sequence: TGCAGCGTTGATGGTACAACCAAGGGCTACACCTTC.

Only a few counts were recorded for this clonotype. V usage is TRBV5-1 and J usage is TRBJ1-6, with 9 nucleotides matching TRBD1. Germline V gene sequence: CDR1 SGHRS, CDR2 YFSETQ. The CDR3 consists of 15 residues. Germline trimming cut 3 bases from V and 8 bases from J; bases unmatched to any gene: 6. CDR3: CASSWGTGGDSPLHF. The CDR3 nucleotides are TGCGCCAGCAGCTGGGGTACAGGGGGCGATTCACCCCTCCACTTT.

CDR3 in amino acids: CASSSGGVIEETQYF. CDR3 in DNA: TGTGCCAGCAGTTCCGGGGGGGTTATTGAAGAGACCCAGTACTTC. The chain combines TRBV4-2 with TRBJ2-5; 8 bases line up with TRBD2. CDR1 and CDR2 from the germline V gene are LGHNA and YNFKEQ. The CDR3 consists of 15 residues. The V and J ends lost 6 bases and 3 bases, in that order; junction bases with no gene match: 9.

This clonotype was detected a few times. The chain combines TRBV29-1 with TRBJ2-5; 16 positions agree with TRBD2. Per germline, CDR1 SQVTM and CDR2 ANQGSEA. CDR3 size: 17 residues. V was clipped by 4 bases and J by 4 bases; unmatched bases: 9. CDR3 nucleotide sequence: TGCAGCGTTGTTACGGGACTAGCGGGGGGGCCGGGAGAGACCCAGTACTTC. Its translation: CSVVTGLAGGPGETQYF.

This clonotype appeared a few times. CDR3 sequence reads: CASSFRGTSGYTF. Written as DNA, the CDR3 is TGCGCCAGCAGCTTTCGAGGGACGAGTGGCTACACCTTC. The chain employs TRBV5-1 and TRBJ1-2, with D possibly TRBD1 on 5 matching bases. V dropped 2 bases and J dropped 7 bases, with 12 bases sitting between them. The CDR3 spans 13 residues. The germline gives CDR1 SGHRS, CDR2 YFSETQ.

This clonotype was counted between two and nine times. This sequence joins TRBV4-2 and TRBJ2-7; TRBD2 matches 8 bases. Germline trimming cut 0 bases from V and 4 bases from J; bases unmatched to any gene: 8. The CDR3 is made up of 16 amino acids. The germline V gene has CDR1 LGHNA and CDR2 YNFKEQ. CDR3 sequence: CASSQDSPAGVYEQYF. CDR3 DNA: TGTGCCAGCAGCCAAGATAGCCCAGCGGGGGTGTACGAGCAGTACTTC.

In its sample, this clonotype was seen a few times. The chain recombines TRBV7-3 with TRBJ1-1; D perhaps matches TRBD1 (5 bases). The CDR3 consists of 15 residues. Germline CDR1 SGHTA, CDR2 FQGTGA. V lost 0 bases, J lost 7 bases, and 15 bases lay in between. The CDR3 DNA is TGTGCCAGCAGCTTAACGAAGGAGACAGTCGGTGAAGCTTTCTTT. This translates into CASSLTKETVGEAFF.